This T cell receptor (beta chain) was recorded in a study of cytomegalovirus exposure and HLA in healthy donors. Regarding the study as a whole: A later analysis revealed that TCR association rates differed between HLA loci, peaking at DRB1 and bottoming out at HLA-C.

V dropped 4 bases and J dropped 4 bases, with 11 bases sitting between them. In germline, CDR1 is LGHNA, CDR2 YSLEER. There are 13 residues in the CDR3. This clone was seen only a few times. What it recognizes is unknown. PCR was performed using 60 Vbeta and 13 Jbeta primers. Data came from immunoSEQ multiplex PCR; TCRdb stores just in-frame clones and leaves some out. The table shows fewer than 150,000 clones, with approximately 80% occurring only once. The TCR was taken from a male donor in good health and CMV-seronegative. The J gene is TRBJ2-7, the V gene TRBV4-3; no clear D gene. The sample taken for sequencing was PBMCs. The CDR3 region is CASSRAILYEQYF. In nucleotides, the CDR3 is TGCGCCAGCAGCCGCGCGATTTTATACGAGCAGTACTTC.